The present T cell receptor beta chain was sequenced within a study of blood T cell repertoires in COVID-19 (dated by TCRdb to about 2020). Broadly, across the study: Samples from collaborators originated in the United States, Italy and Spain and spanned both the acute and convalescent phases of COVID-19. The prospective study material was composed of cDNA or gDNA derived from T cells, B-cell-depleted T cells, or PBMCs. Subjects who had been exposed to COVID-19, were actively infected with it, or had recovered from it provided the deeply sampled blood TCRbeta repertoires that made up the dataset. The repertoires were made available in a free public database intended to serve as a resource for research on the immune response to SARS-CoV-2. Samples were obtained from the ongoing ImmuneRACE study (first 160 participants) and from some 1,300 subjects provided by 6 global collaborators. The sample metadata nearly always contained a de-identified subject ID, COVID-19 status, age in years and sex. Where available, HLA class I and class II types were obtained from metadata supplied by the sample provider rather than from assay-based typing.

Collaborating institutions collected whole blood in K2EDTA tubes following their own protocols. Collaborator samples were shipped for TCRbeta analysis as frozen whole blood, isolated PBMCs, or DNA extracted from either sample type. Relative to germline, V is 5 bases shorter and J is 2 bases shorter, with 24 bases between their ends. From the germline V gene, CDR1 is SQVTM and CDR2 is ANQGSEA. The CDR3, from cysteine to phenylalanine, totals 17 residues. Of the read, only the CDR3 DNA is kept; its 51 bases are in frame from base 1. This clone was counted between two and nine times. Its binding antigen is unknown. No per-base quality is available; no much larger clone lies one base away. The full study reports these points: The quantity of clinical and demographic metadata differed by source and by participant and was supplied without curation.

TCRbeta CDR3 regions were amplified from genomic DNA by means of the immunoSEQ Assay, a bias-controlled multiplex PCR. Per the original workflow: The number of nucleated cells in each sample was estimated from the amplification of reference gene primers within the assay. To quantify the absolute abundance of each unique TCRbeta CDR3 rearrangement, sequence reads were collapsed and filtered. Productive Simpson clonality was computed per sample as the square root of Simpson's diversity index over productive rearrangements. TCRdb holds this immuneACCESS table with in-frame rearrangements only. Some clones are missing; in checked studies, unresolved V genes explain under half, and the rest has no known cause. V, J and clone size are taken as reported in that table, and D and trimming were inferred from the DNA itself. Here the sample has 140,000 to 150,000 clones; roughly 82% occur a single time. 9.5% to 13% of the sample is in the top ten clones.

The V gene is TRBV29-1 and the J gene is TRBJ1-2; a weak D assignment points to TRBD1 (6 bases agree). Sequences were obtained from peripheral blood. The sequence came from a man in his fifties or sixties with active or convalescent COVID-19. The nucleotide sequence reads as follows: TGCAGCGTTCCCGTCAGGGGCCGACCCCCACAAAACTATGGCTACACCTTC. Its protein product is CSVPVRGRPPQNYGYTF. Reference TRBV29-1 and TRBJ1-2 proteins supply the regions before and after the CDR3; the full variable domain is: SAVISQKPSRDICQRGTSLTIQCQVDSQVTMMFWYRQQPGQSLTLIATANQGSEATYESGFVIDKFPISRPNLTFSTLTVSNMSPEDSSIYLCSVPVRGRPPQNYGYTFGSGTRLTVV.